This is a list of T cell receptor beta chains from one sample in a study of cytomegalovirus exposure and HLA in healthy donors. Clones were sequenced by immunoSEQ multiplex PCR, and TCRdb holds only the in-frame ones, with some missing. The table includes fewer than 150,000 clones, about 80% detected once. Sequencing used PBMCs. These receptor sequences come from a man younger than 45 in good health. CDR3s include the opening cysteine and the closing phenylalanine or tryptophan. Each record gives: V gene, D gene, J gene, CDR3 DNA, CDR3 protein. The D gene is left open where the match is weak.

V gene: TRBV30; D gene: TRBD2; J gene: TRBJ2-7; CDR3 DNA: TGTGCCTGGAGTGTAGGTGTTGGGGCTAGCGGGAGCTACGAGCAGTACTTC; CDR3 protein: CAWSVGVGASGSYEQYF
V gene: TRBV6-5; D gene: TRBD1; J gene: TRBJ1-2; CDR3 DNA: TGTGCCAGCAGTTACGGGGGGACAGGGTCTGGCTACACCTTC; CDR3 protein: CASSYGGTGSGYTF
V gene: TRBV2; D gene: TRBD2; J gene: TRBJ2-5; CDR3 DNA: TGTGCCAGCAGGGGACTAGCGGGAATTGTGCAGTACTTC; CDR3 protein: CASRGLAGIVQYF
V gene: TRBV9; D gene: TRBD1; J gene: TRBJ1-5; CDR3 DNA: TGTGCCAGCAGCGTCACAGGGGGCGGAAATCAGCCCCAGCATTTT; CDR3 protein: CASSVTGGGNQPQHF
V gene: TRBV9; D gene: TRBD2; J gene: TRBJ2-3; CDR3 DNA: TGTGCCAGCAGCGCCGTAGTAGCGGGAGTCTCAGATACGCAGTATTTT; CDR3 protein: CASSAVVAGVSDTQYF
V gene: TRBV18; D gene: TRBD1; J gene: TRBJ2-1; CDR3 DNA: TGTGCCAGCTCACCACCGGACAGGCCCAGGAATGAGCAGTTCTTC; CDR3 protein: CASSPPDRPRNEQFF
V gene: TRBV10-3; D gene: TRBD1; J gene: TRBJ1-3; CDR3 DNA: TGTGCCATCAGTGACCCGGCAGGGGGCTCTGGAAACACCATATATTTT; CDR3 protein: CAISDPAGGSGNTIYF
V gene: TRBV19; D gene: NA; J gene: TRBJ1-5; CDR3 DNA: TGTGCCAGTAGTATGGATGGGGCTAGCAATCAGCCCCAGCATTTT; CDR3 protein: CASSMDGASNQPQHF
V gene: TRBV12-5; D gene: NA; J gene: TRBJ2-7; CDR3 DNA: TGTGCTAGTGGTCCTGGGGCATACGAGCAGTACTTC; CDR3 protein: CASGPGAYEQYF
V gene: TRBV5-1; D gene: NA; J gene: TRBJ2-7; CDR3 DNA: TGCGCCAGCAGCTCCGGGGGTTCCGGGTACGAGCAGTACTTC; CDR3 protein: CASSSGGSGYEQYF
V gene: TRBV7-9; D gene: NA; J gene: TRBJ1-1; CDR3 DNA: TGTGCCAGCCTCCCTGGAGGATTTGGGGCTTTCTTT; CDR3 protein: CASLPGGFGAFF
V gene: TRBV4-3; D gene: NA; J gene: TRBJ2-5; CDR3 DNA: TGCGCCAGCAGCCAAGACGCCTATTGGGGGGAAGAGACCCAGTACTTC; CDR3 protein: CASSQDAYWGEETQYF
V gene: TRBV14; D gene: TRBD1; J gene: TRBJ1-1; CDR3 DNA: TGTGCCAGCAGCCATTTGAACCTCCGGGACAGGGGGCGACGGACTGAAGCTTTCTTT; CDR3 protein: CASSHLNLRDRGRRTEAFF
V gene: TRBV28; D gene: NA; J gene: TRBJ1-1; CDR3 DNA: TGTGCCAGCAGCCCCGGACAGCCCTCCTCTGAAGCTTTCTTT; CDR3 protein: CASSPGQPSSEAFF
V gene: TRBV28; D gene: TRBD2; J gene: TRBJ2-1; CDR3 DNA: TGTGCCAGCAGTTCCCGACTAGCGGGAAGGGGAAAGGGCTACAATGAGCAGTTCTTC; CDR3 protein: CASSSRLAGRGKGYNEQFF
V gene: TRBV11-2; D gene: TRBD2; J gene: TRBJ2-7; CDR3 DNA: TGTGCCAGCAGCTCACTAGCGGGAGGAGGTGAGCAGTACTTC; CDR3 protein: CASSSLAGGGEQYF